The 16 T cell receptor beta chains below all came from one sample that was sequenced in a study of beta chain features in type 1 diabetes. The authors reverse transcribed all of the isolated RNA, so sequencing captured expressed TCRB transcripts. Only in-frame clones appear in the TCRdb table, and some are missing; sequencing was by immunoSEQ multiplex PCR. The sample has roughly 140,000 clones, 11% seen once. The sequencing sample was made of central memory CD4+ T cells from blood. The receptors come from a man aged 18 to 29 in good health.

This chain connects TRBV25-1 to TRBJ1-6; D is perhaps TRBD1 (6 bases). Trimming shortened V by 0 bases and J by 5 bases, and 11 bases separated the two germline ends. Germline loops: CDR1 MGHDK, CDR2 SYGVNS. This CDR3 region has 16 residues. DNA for the CDR3: TGTGCCAGCAGTGAATATCAGGGGCGCGATAATTCACCCCTCCACTTT. This sequence encodes CASSEYQGRDNSPLHF.

As regards this clone: Different DNA sequences within this sample yield the same CDR3. The chain joins TRBV11-2 to TRBJ2-5; 7 bases agree with TRBD1. Germline V lookup: CDR1 SGHAT, CDR2 FQNNGV. The CDR3 has 14 residues. V shed 1 base, J shed 4 bases, and the junction held 3 bases outside the gene matches. The chain's CDR3 is CASSLGQGGETQYF. CDR3 DNA sequence: TGTGCCAGCAGCTTAGGACAGGGCGGAGAGACCCAGTACTTC.

This clone was observed a few times. The DNA of the CDR3 is TGTGCCTGGAGACCTACCGGGACAGGACGATATGGCTACACCTTC. Protein product: CAWRPTGTGRYGYTF. The chain couples TRBV30 to TRBJ1-2; 8 bases line up with TRBD1. This CDR3 is 15 amino acids long. V lost 3 bases and J lost 5; bases outside the gene matches: 11. Germline loops: CDR1 GTSNPN, CDR2 SVGIG (reference sequence). The variable domain in full, completed from reference TRBV30 and TRBJ1-2, reads SQTIHQWPATLVQPVGSPLSLECTVEGTSNPNLYWYRQAAGRGLQLLFYSVGIGQISSEVPQNLSASRPQDRQFILSSKKLLLSDSGFYLCAWRPTGTGRYGYTFGSGTRLTVV.

The J gene is TRBJ2-7, the V gene TRBV6-5; tentative D call: TRBD2 (6 bases). The V and J ends lost 6 bases and 0 bases respectively, with 15 bases between them. This CDR3 is 15 amino acids long. The germline V gene has CDR1 MNHEY and CDR2 SVGAGI. The CDR3 coding sequence is TGTGCCAGCAGAATCCCACGGGGGAACTCCTACGAGCAGTACTTC. Translation: CASRIPRGNSYEQYF.

This clone appeared a few times. The V and J genes are TRBV5-1 and TRBJ2-1; possible D gene TRBD1, 5 bases. Trimming took 1 base from V and 10 from J, leaving 18 bases between them. The germline CDR1 and CDR2 sequences are SGHRS and YFSETQ. This CDR3 has 15 amino acids. CDR3 bases: TGCGCCAGCAGCTTGTCTTTAGGGGAATTGAGCGAGCAGTTCTTC. It translates to CASSLSLGELSEQFF. Using reference TRBV5-1 and TRBJ2-1 for the parts outside the CDR3, the full variable domain is KAGVTQTPRYLIKTRGQQVTLSCSPISGHRSVSWYQQTPGQGLQFLFEYFSETQRNKGNFPGRFSGRQFSNSRSEMNVSTLELGDSALYLCASSLSLGELSEQFFGPGTRLTVL.

V and J are TRBV29-1 and TRBJ1-4, with D possibly matching TRBD1 (6 bases). CDR3 length: 13 amino acids. The V gene lost 6 bases and the J gene lost 6 bases, with 14 bases spanning the gap. Germline CDR1 reads SQVTM; CDR2 reads ANQGSEA. The CDR3 sequence is CSVGIGTYEKLFF. The CDR3 DNA is TGCAGCGTAGGAATCGGGACATATGAAAAACTGTTTTTT.

The table lists this clone with a few counts. V and J are TRBV7-2 and TRBJ1-1; D remains unclear. The germline V gene has CDR1 SGHTA and CDR2 FQGNSA. The CDR3 is 13 amino acids. Deletions cut 5 bases from V and 1 base from J, with 8 bases between. The CDR3 DNA reads TGTGCCAGCAGCCCTCGTTCGAACACTGAAGCTTTCTTT. Residues: CASSPRSNTEAFF.

This clone was counted between two and nine times. This chain uses TRBV5-1 with TRBJ2-6, with TRBD1 matching over 7 bases. The germline V gene has CDR1 SGHRS and CDR2 YFSETQ. Losses at the gene ends were 4 bases for V and 2 bases for J; bases not matched to a gene: 3. The CDR3 spans 15 residues. The chain's CDR3 is CASSDDRAGANVLTF. The CDR3 DNA sequence: TGCGCCAGCAGCGACGACAGGGCTGGGGCCAACGTCCTGACTTTC. The full variable domain, its missing parts supplied by reference TRBV5-1 and TRBJ2-6, is KAGVTQTPRYLIKTRGQQVTLSCSPISGHRSVSWYQQTPGQGLQFLFEYFSETQRNKGNFPGRFSGRQFSNSRSEMNVSTLELGDSALYLCASSDDRAGANVLTFGAGSRLTVL.

The table lists this clone with a few counts. The V gene is TRBV28, the J gene TRBJ2-5, with 8 nucleotides matching TRBD1. The CDR3 spans 13 residues. J lost 4 bases, V lost 6 bases, and 4 bases had no gene match. CDR1 MDHEN and CDR2 SYDVKM come from the germline V gene. CDR3 DNA: TGTGCCAGCAGAGACAGGGGTAGAGAGACCCAGTACTTC. Translating gives CASRDRGRETQYF.

This clone occurred many times. Other DNA sequences from this sample encode an identical CDR3 as well. The chain uses TRBV7-2 and TRBJ1-1; no definite D call. Trimming took 8 bases from V and 2 from J, leaving 12 bases between them. This CDR3 comprises 13 residues. CDR1 is SGHTA and CDR2 is FQGNSA in the germline V gene. The CDR3 sequence is CASGRQENTEAFF. The CDR3 DNA sequence: TGTGCCAGCGGCAGGCAGGAAAACACTGAAGCTTTCTTT.

This clone appeared many times. The genes are TRBV29-1 and TRBJ2-7; 8 positions match TRBD2. The CDR3 loop spans 14 amino acids. J was trimmed by 2 bases and V by 4 bases; bases with no gene match: 7. Germline CDR1 reads SQVTM; CDR2 reads ANQGSEA. The CDR3 nucleotides are TGCAGCGTTGCGGGGGGGGTATCAACCTACGAGCAGTACTTC. This sequence encodes CSVAGGVSTYEQYF.

The chain combines TRBV7-2 with TRBJ2-5; D call uncertain. Gene TRBJ2-7 matches the end of the DNA better, so the J call may be wrong. Germline CDR1 and CDR2: SGHTA and FQGNSA. The CDR3 has 12 residues. CDR3: CASSLGLDEQYF. As DNA, the CDR3 is TGTGCCAGCAGCTTAGGGTTGGACGAGCAGTACTTC.

This clone was seen more than once but under ten times. The gene calls are TRBV2 and TRBJ2-3, with D unclear. Germline V CDR1 and CDR2: SNHLY, FYNNEI. V shed 7 bases and J shed 0 bases, with 11 bases lying between them. This CDR3 is 14 amino acids long. CDR3 loop: CASNPSFSTDTQYF. CDR3 sequence (DNA): TGTGCCAGCAACCCCAGCTTTAGCACAGATACGCAGTATTTT.

The chain employs TRBV5-4 and TRBJ2-7; 14 nucleotides line up with TRBD2. Germline V gives CDR1 SGHNT, CDR2 YYREEE (reference sequence). This CDR3 contains 18 residues. Unmatched junction bases numbered 8, after V lost 2 bases and J lost 1 base. The chain's CDR3 is CASSFAPGLAGGSYEQYF. The CDR3 DNA is TGTGCCAGCAGCTTCGCACCCGGACTAGCGGGAGGTTCCTACGAGCAGTACTTC.

This clone was found a few times. The chain employs TRBV25-1 and TRBJ2-7, with D perhaps assigned TRBD1 or TRBD2 (5 bases each). From germline, CDR1 is MGHDK and CDR2 SYGVNS. This CDR3 is built from 11 residues. Trimming removed 3 bases from V and 5 bases from J, with 5 bases in between. The CDR3, as DNA: TGTGCCAGCAGTGAGGGGGACGAGCAGTACTTC. It encodes CASSEGDEQYF.

This clone was counted only a few times. The chain has TRBV7-2 and TRBJ1-3, with D hard to call. Deletions cut 3 bases from V and 1 base from J, with 10 bases between. There are 15 residues in the CDR3. Germline V gene sequence: CDR1 SGHTA, CDR2 FQGNSA. The CDR3 region is CASSFQDGSGNTIYF. CDR3 bases: TGTGCCAGCAGCTTCCAGGATGGTTCTGGAAACACCATATATTTT.